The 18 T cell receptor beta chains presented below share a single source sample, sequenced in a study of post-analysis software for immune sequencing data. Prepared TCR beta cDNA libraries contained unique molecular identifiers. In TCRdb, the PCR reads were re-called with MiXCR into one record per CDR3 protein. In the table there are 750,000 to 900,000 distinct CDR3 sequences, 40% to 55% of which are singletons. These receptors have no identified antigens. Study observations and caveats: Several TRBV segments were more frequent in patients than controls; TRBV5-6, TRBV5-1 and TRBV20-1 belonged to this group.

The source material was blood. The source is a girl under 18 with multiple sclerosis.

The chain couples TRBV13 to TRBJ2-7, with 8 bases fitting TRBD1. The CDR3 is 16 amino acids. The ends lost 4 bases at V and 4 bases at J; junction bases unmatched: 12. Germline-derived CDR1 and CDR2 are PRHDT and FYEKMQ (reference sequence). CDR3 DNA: TGTGCCAGCAGCTCAAGCCCCGGGACAGGAGATTACGAGCAGTACTTC. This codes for CASSSSPGTGDYEQYF.

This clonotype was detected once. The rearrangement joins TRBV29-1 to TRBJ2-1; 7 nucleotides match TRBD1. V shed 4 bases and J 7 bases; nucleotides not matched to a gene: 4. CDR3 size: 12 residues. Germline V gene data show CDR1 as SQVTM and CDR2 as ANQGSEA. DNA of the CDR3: TGCAGCGTTGGGGCAGGGGGAAATGAGCAGTTCTTC. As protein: CSVGAGGNEQFF.

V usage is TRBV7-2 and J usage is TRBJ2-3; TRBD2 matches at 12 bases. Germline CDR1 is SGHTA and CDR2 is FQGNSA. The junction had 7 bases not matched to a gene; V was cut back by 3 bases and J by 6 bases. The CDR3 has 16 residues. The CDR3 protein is CASSFSLAGGVDTQYF. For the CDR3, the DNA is TGTGCCAGCAGCTTCAGCCTAGCGGGAGGGGTCGATACGCAGTATTTT.

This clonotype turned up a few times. The CDR3 protein is CSVEEWPGESEGYTF. The CDR3 nucleotides read TGCAGCGTTGAAGAGTGGCCAGGGGAAAGTGAGGGCTACACCTTC. This rearrangement joins TRBV29-1 to TRBJ1-2, with D tentatively TRBD1 (6 bases). Trimming took 0 bases from V and 8 from J, leaving 19 bases between them. The CDR3 extends over 15 amino acids. From germline, CDR1 is SQVTM and CDR2 ANQGSEA.

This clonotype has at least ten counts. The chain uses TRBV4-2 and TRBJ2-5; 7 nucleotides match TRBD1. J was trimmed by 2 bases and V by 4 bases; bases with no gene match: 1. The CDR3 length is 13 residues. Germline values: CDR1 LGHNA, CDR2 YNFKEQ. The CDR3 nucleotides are TGTGCCAGCAGCCGGGGACAGCAAGAGACCCAGTACTTC. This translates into CASSRGQQETQYF.

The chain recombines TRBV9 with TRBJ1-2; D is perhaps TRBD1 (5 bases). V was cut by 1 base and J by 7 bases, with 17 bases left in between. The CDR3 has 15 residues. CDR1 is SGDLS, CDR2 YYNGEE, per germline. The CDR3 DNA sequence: TGTGCCAGCAGCGTAACAGGTGATCCGTACGGTGGCTACACCTTC. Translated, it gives CASSVTGDPYGGYTF.

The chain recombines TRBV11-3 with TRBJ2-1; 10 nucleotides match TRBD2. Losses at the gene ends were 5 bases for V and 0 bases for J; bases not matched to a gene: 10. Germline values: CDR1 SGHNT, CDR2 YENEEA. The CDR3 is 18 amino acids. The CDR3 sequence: CASSPSSSGGSSYNEQFF. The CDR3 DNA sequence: TGTGCCAGCAGCCCTAGCTCTAGCGGGGGAAGCTCCTACAATGAGCAGTTCTTC.

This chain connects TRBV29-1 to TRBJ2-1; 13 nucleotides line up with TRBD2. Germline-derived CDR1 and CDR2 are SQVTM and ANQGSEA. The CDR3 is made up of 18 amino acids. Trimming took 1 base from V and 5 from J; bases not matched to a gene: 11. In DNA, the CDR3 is TGCAGCGTTGAAGGACTAGCGGGAGGAGTGGGGATGGACAATGAGCAGTTCTTC. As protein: CSVEGLAGGVGMDNEQFF.

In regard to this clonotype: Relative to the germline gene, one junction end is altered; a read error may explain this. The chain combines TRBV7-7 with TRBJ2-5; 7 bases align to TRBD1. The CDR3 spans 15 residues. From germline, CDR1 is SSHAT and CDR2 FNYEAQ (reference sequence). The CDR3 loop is CASSLAHRGGETQYF. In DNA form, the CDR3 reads TGTGCTAGCAGCTTAGCCCACAGGGGCGGAGAGACCCAGTACTTC.

The CDR3 region is CASSPWGGGDTDTQYF. CDR3 in DNA: TGTGCCAGCAGCCCCTGGGGAGGGGGCGACACAGATACGCAGTATTTT. The gene calls are TRBV5-4 and TRBJ2-3; the D call may be TRBD1 or TRBD2 (7 bases each). The CDR3 is 16 amino acids. V lost 4 bases and J lost 2, with 17 bases in between. The germline gives CDR1 SGHNT, CDR2 YYREEE (reference sequence).

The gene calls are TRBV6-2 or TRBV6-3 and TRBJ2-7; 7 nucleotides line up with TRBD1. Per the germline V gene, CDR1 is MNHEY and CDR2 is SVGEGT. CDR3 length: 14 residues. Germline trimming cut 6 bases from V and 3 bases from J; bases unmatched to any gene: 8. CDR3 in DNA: TGTGCCAGCAGAAACAGGGGAGCCTTCTACGAGCAGTACTTC. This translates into CASRNRGAFYEQYF.

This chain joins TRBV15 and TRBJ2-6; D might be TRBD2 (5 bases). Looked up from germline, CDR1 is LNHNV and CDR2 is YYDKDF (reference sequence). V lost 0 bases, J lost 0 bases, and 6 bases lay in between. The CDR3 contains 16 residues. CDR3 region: CATSRDRDSGANVLTF. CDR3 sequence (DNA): TGTGCCACCAGCAGAGATCGGGACTCTGGGGCCAACGTCCTGACTTTC. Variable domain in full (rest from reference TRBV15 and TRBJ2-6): DAMVIQNPRYQVTQFGKPVTLSCSQTLNHNVMYWYQQKSSQAPKLLFHYYDKDFNNEADTPDNFQSRRPNTSFCFLDIRSPGLGDTAMYLCATSRDRDSGANVLTFGAGSRLTVL.

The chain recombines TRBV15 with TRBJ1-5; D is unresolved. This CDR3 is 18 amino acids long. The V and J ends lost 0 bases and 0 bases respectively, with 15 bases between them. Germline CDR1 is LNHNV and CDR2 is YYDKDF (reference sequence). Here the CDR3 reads CATSREGRGAVSNQPQHF. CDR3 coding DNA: TGTGCCACCAGCAGAGAGGGTCGAGGAGCGGTTAGCAATCAGCCCCAGCATTTT.

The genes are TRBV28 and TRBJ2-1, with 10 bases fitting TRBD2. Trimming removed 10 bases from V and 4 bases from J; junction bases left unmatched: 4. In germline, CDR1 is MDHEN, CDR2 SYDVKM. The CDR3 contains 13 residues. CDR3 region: CATQLAGYNEQFF. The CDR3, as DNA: TGTGCCACCCAACTAGCGGGGTACAATGAGCAGTTCTTC.

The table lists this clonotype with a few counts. The CDR3 DNA reads as TGCGCCAGCAGGGGGCTAGAGGACTACCAAGAGACCCAGTACTTC. Amino acid sequence: CASRGLEDYQETQYF. The chain is built from TRBV4-1 and TRBJ2-5, with D possibly called TRBD1 or TRBD2 (5 bases each). This CDR3 region has 15 residues. Between the trimmed V and J ends, which lost 6 bases and 0 bases, there was a span of 14 bases. The germline CDR1 and CDR2 sequences are MGHRA and YSYEKL.

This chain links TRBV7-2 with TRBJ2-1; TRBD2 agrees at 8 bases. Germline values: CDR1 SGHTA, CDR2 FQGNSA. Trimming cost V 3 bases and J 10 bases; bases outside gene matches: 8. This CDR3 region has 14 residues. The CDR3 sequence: CASSFGLSGDEQFF. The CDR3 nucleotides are TGTGCCAGCAGCTTCGGCCTTAGCGGGGACGAGCAGTTCTTC.

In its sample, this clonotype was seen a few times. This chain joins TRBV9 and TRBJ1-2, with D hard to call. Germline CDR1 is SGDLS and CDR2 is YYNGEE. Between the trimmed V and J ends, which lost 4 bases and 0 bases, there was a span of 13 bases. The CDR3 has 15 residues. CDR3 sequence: CASSTSSTTNYGYTF. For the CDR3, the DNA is TGTGCCAGCAGCACCTCATCGACAACTAACTATGGCTACACCTTC.

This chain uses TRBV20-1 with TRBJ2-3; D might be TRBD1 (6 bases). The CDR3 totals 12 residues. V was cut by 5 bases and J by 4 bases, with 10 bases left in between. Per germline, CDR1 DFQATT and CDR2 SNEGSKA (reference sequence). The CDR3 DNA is TGCAGTGCTGCCCCAGGGGCAGATACGCAGTATTTT. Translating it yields CSAAPGADTQYF.